The 18 T cell receptor beta chains in this list originate from one sample, sequenced in a study of blood T cell repertoires in COVID-19. Clones were sequenced by immunoSEQ multiplex PCR, and TCRdb holds only the in-frame ones, with some missing. The sample shows 50,000 to 65,000 clones, roughly 84% of them seen only once. Sequencing used peripheral blood. The receptors were sampled from a man in his fifties or sixties with COVID-19, enrolled during active disease.

V and J are TRBV7-3 and TRBJ2-5, with 11 bases matching TRBD1. This CDR3 is 16 amino acids long. In germline, CDR1 is SGHTA, CDR2 FQGTGA. After removal of 2 bases from V and 4 bases from J, the junction contained 6 bases not matched to a gene. The CDR3 loop is CASSLYGQGAGETQYF. CDR3 nucleotides: TGTGCCAGCAGCTTATATGGACAGGGGGCGGGAGAGACCCAGTACTTC.

This chain joins TRBV6-1 and TRBJ1-4; possibly TRBD1 for D (6 bases). This CDR3 is 17 amino acids long. Germline CDR1 MNHNS, CDR2 SASEGT. V shed 3 bases and J shed 8 bases, with 22 bases lying between them. The CDR3 spells CASSDDLDSRNYEKLFF. The CDR3 DNA follows: TGTGCCAGCAGTGATGACTTGGACAGTCGGAATTACGAAAAACTGTTTTTT.

J is TRBJ1-2 and V is TRBV6-4, with 9 bases identical to TRBD1. The V gene's germline CDR1 is MRHNA and CDR2 SNTAGT. The CDR3 is 15 residues long. The trim removed 2 bases at V and 7 bases at J, leaving 8 bases unmatched. CDR3 bases: TGTGCCAGCAGTGACGGTGGACAGGGGAACAGTGGCTACACCTTC. It is translated as CASSDGGQGNSGYTF.

This clone has a handful of counts. The CDR3 spells CASSPGTSGASSYEQYF. The CDR3 bases are TGCGCCAGCAGCCCTGGGACTAGCGGGGCGAGCTCCTACGAGCAGTACTTC. The V gene is TRBV5-1, the J gene TRBJ2-7; TRBD2 agrees at 13 bases. This CDR3 has 17 residues. Germline V CDR1 and CDR2: SGHRS, YFSETQ. V shed 4 bases and J 0 bases; nucleotides not matched to a gene: 7.

The chain couples TRBV6-1 to TRBJ1-2, with 7 bases lining up with TRBD1. Germline loops: CDR1 MNHNS, CDR2 SASEGT. J gave up 4 bases and V 1 base, and 6 bases lay outside the gene matches. The CDR3 consists of 15 residues. The CDR3 sequence is CASSEVLGTVYGYTF. The DNA for the CDR3 is TGTGCCAGCAGTGAAGTTCTGGGGACAGTCTATGGCTACACCTTC.

The chain links TRBV2 to TRBJ2-7; 11 nucleotides align to TRBD1. Germline V CDR1 and CDR2: SNHLY, FYNNEI. With 6 bases clipped from V and 4 bases from J, the junction kept 2 bases outside the gene matches. The CDR3 runs to 13 residues. The CDR3 region is CASSGQGAYEQYF. DNA for the CDR3: TGTGCCAGCAGCGGACAGGGGGCTTACGAGCAGTACTTC. Full variable domain (outside the CDR3, taken from reference TRBV2 and TRBJ2-7): EPEVTQTPSHQVTQMGQEVILRCVPISNHLYFYWYRQILGQKVEFLVSFYNNEISEKSEIFDDQFSVERPDGSNFTLKIRSTKLEDSAMYFCASSGQGAYEQYFGPGTRLTVT.

This clone showed up just a few times. The rearrangement joins TRBV7-3 to TRBJ1-1; D gene ambiguous. Germline values: CDR1 SGHTA, CDR2 FQGTGA. V gave up 5 bases and J gave up 1 base, with 8 bases separating them. This CDR3 has 13 amino acids. The DNA of the CDR3 is TGTGCCAGCAGCCGTCAGGAGAACACTGAAGCTTTCTTT. Protein sequence: CASSRQENTEAFF.

The V call is TRBV9, the J call TRBJ2-3; 10 nucleotides match TRBD2. The V gene end was trimmed by 2 bases and the J gene end by 2 bases; junction bases not matched to a gene: 5. Germline values: CDR1 SGDLS, CDR2 YYNGEE. The CDR3 length is 16 residues. CDR3 DNA sequence: TGTGCCAGCAGCGTGAGCGGGAGGGCCCCCACAGATACGCAGTATTTT. Translating gives CASSVSGRAPTDTQYF.

The CDR3 coding sequence is TGTGCCAGCACTATTGGGCTAAAATATGGCTACACCTTC. Translating it yields CASTIGLKYGYTF. The rearrangement joins TRBV12-3 or TRBV12-4 to TRBJ1-2; D remains ambiguous. The CDR3 is 13 residues long. V lost 7 bases to trimming and J lost 5 bases, with 14 bases between them.

The chain couples TRBV19 to TRBJ2-1; D unclear. This CDR3 is 13 amino acids long. Between the trimmed V and J ends, which lost 0 bases and 6 bases, there was a span of 6 bases. The germline V gene has CDR1 LNHDA and CDR2 SQIVND (reference sequence). This CDR3 is CASSIDVFNEQFF. For the CDR3, the DNA is TGTGCCAGTAGTATAGACGTCTTCAATGAGCAGTTCTTC.

The rearrangement links TRBV4-2 to TRBJ2-7; TRBD2 agrees at 7 bases. With 1 base clipped from V and 2 bases from J, the junction kept 5 bases outside the gene matches. This CDR3 has 15 amino acids. Germline V CDR1 and CDR2: LGHNA, YNFKEQ. Here the CDR3 DNA reads TGTGCCAGCAGCCAAGTTCGGCGGGGGACCTACGAGCAGTACTTC. Amino acid sequence: CASSQVRRGTYEQYF.

This chain connects TRBV2 to TRBJ2-5; tentative D call: TRBD1 (5 bases). The CDR3 has 14 amino acids. V shed 4 bases and J shed 4 bases, with 13 bases lying between them. The germline gives CDR1 SNHLY, CDR2 FYNNEI. The CDR3 spells CASSAGHSTETQYF. The CDR3 region has the DNA TGTGCCAGCAGTGCCGGACACTCGACAGAGACCCAGTACTTC.

The chain has TRBV7-2 and TRBJ2-7; D may be TRBD1 (5 bases). Germline V gene sequence: CDR1 SGHTA, CDR2 FQGNSA. The CDR3 runs to 15 residues. V lost 0 bases, J lost 2 bases, and 11 bases lay in between. CDR3 DNA sequence: TGTGCCAGCAGCTTAGCGTCGACAGTAGCCTACGAGCAGTACTTC. Its protein product is CASSLASTVAYEQYF.

V is TRBV19 and J is TRBJ2-3; a weak D match, TRBD1 (6 bases). This CDR3 is 13 amino acids long. V lost 6 bases to trimming and J lost 4 bases, with 11 bases between them. Germline CDR1 is LNHDA and CDR2 is SQIVND (reference sequence). In DNA form, the CDR3 reads TGTGCCAGTAGCCTCTCAGGGGCAGATACGCAGTATTTT. It is translated as CASSLSGADTQYF.

This rearrangement joins TRBV19 to TRBJ2-1; 10 bases fit TRBD2. V was pared by 5 bases and J by 1 base, with 8 bases of the junction left unmatched. Germline CDR1 is LNHDA and CDR2 is SQIVND (reference sequence). The CDR3 loop spans 17 amino acids. The CDR3 region is CASSPRILAGSYNEQFF. The DNA for the CDR3 is TGTGCCAGTAGTCCCCGGATACTAGCGGGATCCTACAATGAGCAGTTCTTC.

The rearrangement joins TRBV6-1 to TRBJ2-3; D unresolved. Germline CDR1 reads MNHNS; CDR2 reads SASEGT. Trimming shortened V by 1 base and J by 1 base, and 12 bases separated the two germline ends. The CDR3 contains 16 residues. In nucleotides, the CDR3 is TGTGCCAGCAGTGAAGTTCGGAGAAAACGCACAGATACGCAGTATTTT. This codes for CASSEVRRKRTDTQYF.

This clone was recorded only once. The chain carries TRBV7-2 and TRBJ2-7, with D tentatively TRBD2 (6 bases). This CDR3 has 16 amino acids. V was cut by 5 bases and J by 0 bases, with 17 bases left in between. Germline lookup yields CDR1 SGHTA and CDR2 FQGNSA. CDR3 coding DNA: TGTGCCAGCAGCCCGAGGATGCTAGCGACCTCCTACGAGCAGTACTTC. Its protein is CASSPRMLATSYEQYF.

The rearrangement joins TRBV7-2 to TRBJ2-7, with 8 bases lining up with TRBD1. J was trimmed by 7 bases and V by 5 bases; bases with no gene match: 10. CDR1 and CDR2 (germline): SGHTA, FQGNSA. The CDR3 is made up of 14 amino acids. CDR3 region: CASSLGQAQGEQYF. The CDR3 bases are TGTGCCAGCAGCCTGGGACAGGCGCAGGGGGAGCAGTACTTC.